One sample yielded the 29 T cell receptor beta chains listed below, sequenced in a study of T cells in Graves' hyperthyroidism and ophthalmopathy. Amplified TCR beta CDR3 regions derived from RNA transcripts. The HTBI primer set drove a first-round RT-PCR of the TCR CDR3. TCRdb used MiXCR to reprocess the multiplex PCR reads, holding one entry per CDR3 protein. The data hold hundreds of thousands of distinct CDR3 sequences, with 14% observed a single time. The specimen was blood. These TCRs come from a woman between 40 and 55 years old with Graves' hyperthyroidism.

This clonotype was seen more than once but under ten times. J is TRBJ2-1 and V is TRBV5-8, with TRBD2 matching 13 bases. Germline loops: CDR1 SGHTS, CDR2 YDEGEE. With 0 bases clipped from V and 1 base from J, the junction kept 1 base outside the gene matches. This CDR3 comprises 17 residues. CDR3 DNA sequence: TGTGCCAGCAGCTTGGGACTAGCGGGAGGATCCTACAATGAGCAGTTCTTC. Translating it yields CASSLGLAGGSYNEQFF.

This clonotype was recorded at least ten times. The V and J genes are TRBV5-1 and TRBJ2-7; TRBD2 matches at 10 bases. V lost 5 bases, J lost 0 bases, and 2 bases stayed unmatched. The CDR3 contains 14 residues. Per the germline V gene, CDR1 is SGHRS and CDR2 is YFSETQ. CDR3 sequence: CASRASGGSYEQYF. The CDR3, as DNA: TGCGCCAGCAGAGCTAGCGGGGGCTCCTACGAGCAGTACTTC. Full variable domain (rest looked up from reference TRBV5-1 and TRBJ2-7): KAGVTQTPRYLIKTRGQQVTLSCSPISGHRSVSWYQQTPGQGLQFLFEYFSETQRNKGNFPGRFSGRQFSNSRSEMNVSTLELGDSALYLCASRASGGSYEQYFGPGTRLTVT.

This clonotype was detected ten times or more. The V call is TRBV30, the J call TRBJ2-5, with 9 nucleotides matching TRBD1. The CDR3 loop spans 14 amino acids. Germline lookup yields CDR1 GTSNPN and CDR2 SVGIG (reference sequence). The V segment lost 2 bases and the J segment 5 bases; nucleotides outside the gene matches: 6. CDR3 sequence (DNA): TGTGCCTGGAGTAGGGGACAGGGTGTGGAGACCCAGTACTTC. Protein sequence: CAWSRGQGVETQYF. The complete variable domain, with remaining parts taken from reference TRBV30 and TRBJ2-5, reads SQTIHQWPATLVQPVGSPLSLECTVEGTSNPNLYWYRQAAGRGLQLLFYSVGIGQISSEVPQNLSASRPQDRQFILSSKKLLLSDSGFYLCAWSRGQGVETQYFGPGTRLLVL.

This clonotype was recorded many times. This CDR3 is CASSPGRINQPQHF. The CDR3 DNA follows: TGTGCCAGCTCACCGGGACGGATCAATCAGCCCCAGCATTTT. The chain employs TRBV18 and TRBJ1-5; D perhaps matches TRBD1 (5 bases). Trimming removed 3 bases at V and 3 bases at J, with 9 bases between. CDR3 length: 14 residues. Germline V gives CDR1 KGHSH, CDR2 LQKENI.

Many counts were recorded for this clonotype. This chain connects TRBV11-2 to TRBJ2-1; 9 bases map to TRBD1. The CDR3 has 13 amino acids. Per the germline V gene, CDR1 is SGHAT and CDR2 is FQNNGV. With 5 bases clipped from V and 9 bases from J, the junction kept 5 bases outside the gene matches. Written as DNA, the CDR3 is TGTGCCAGCAGCGGTCAGGACAGGGGTGAGCAGTTCTTC. It is translated as CASSGQDRGEQFF.

This clonotype was seen a few times. V usage is TRBV4-1 and J usage is TRBJ2-6; D uncertain. The CDR3 extends over 15 amino acids. Trimming left V 2 bases short and J 1 base short, with 6 bases between. Germline V lookup: CDR1 MGHRA, CDR2 YSYEKL. The CDR3 DNA is TGCGCCAGCAGCCAAAGGGATTCTGGGGCCAACGTCCTGACTTTC. Protein: CASSQRDSGANVLTF.

This chain joins TRBV20-1 and TRBJ2-1, with D perhaps assigned TRBD1 or TRBD2 (5 bases each). V lost 6 bases and J 0 bases, leaving 18 bases between the germline ends. Germline V lookup: CDR1 DFQATT, CDR2 SNEGSKA (reference sequence). The CDR3 runs 16 residues. DNA of the CDR3: TGCAGTGCCGAGAGGGGAAGGGAGAGCTCCTACAATGAGCAGTTCTTC. This sequence encodes CSAERGRESSYNEQFF.

In this sample, this clonotype turned up many times. This chain links TRBV6-1 with TRBJ2-1; D is unclear. Between the trimmed V and J ends, which lost 9 bases and 10 bases, there was a span of 19 bases. The germline V gene has CDR1 MNHNS and CDR2 SASEGT. The CDR3 loop spans 13 amino acids. The CDR3 loop reads CASSRAEVDEQFF. The DNA of the CDR3 is TGTGCCAGTTCCCGGGCCGAAGTAGACGAGCAGTTCTTC.

This clonotype was found many times. V usage is TRBV7-2 and J usage is TRBJ2-7; D tentatively fits TRBD1 or TRBD2 (5 bases each). This CDR3 is built from 15 residues. V was shortened by 1 base and J by 1 base, with 11 bases between the two germline ends. CDR1 and CDR2 (germline): SGHTA, FQGNSA. The CDR3 reads CASSLVLGRSYEQYF. DNA of the CDR3: TGTGCCAGCAGCTTAGTTCTGGGACGATCCTACGAGCAGTACTTC.

This clonotype occurred a few times. The genes are TRBV7-3 and TRBJ2-5; weak D call: TRBD1 (7 bases). The CDR3 contains 14 residues. Germline V gene data show CDR1 as SGHTA and CDR2 as FQGTGA. Trimming took 5 bases from V and 4 from J, leaving 14 bases between them. DNA of the CDR3: TGTGCCAGCAGCGCGTCAGGGGGGTCAGAGACCCAGTACTTC. This gives the protein CASSASGGSETQYF.

This clonotype was detected many times. The chain has TRBV30 and TRBJ2-1; 13 positions match TRBD2. This CDR3 region has 18 residues. Germline V gene lookup returns CDR1 GTSNPN and CDR2 SVGIG (reference sequence). J lost 9 bases, V lost 3 bases, and 17 bases had no gene match. The CDR3 bases are TGTGCCTGGAGACACCTCCCGGGACTAGCGGGATTGAGGAGTGAGCAGTTCTTC. Translated, it gives CAWRHLPGLAGLRSEQFF.

This clonotype appeared many times. The chain has TRBV2 and TRBJ2-1; 8 bases line up with TRBD2. Trimming removed 6 bases from V and 8 bases from J; junction bases left unmatched: 12. Per germline, CDR1 SNHLY and CDR2 FYNNEI. The CDR3 has 15 amino acids. The CDR3 region is CASRERSSGNYEQFF. The CDR3, as DNA: TGTGCCAGCAGAGAAAGGAGTAGCGGGAACTATGAGCAGTTCTTC.

The chain carries TRBV5-6 and TRBJ2-7, with a weak D call TRBD2 (6 bases). This CDR3 comprises 16 residues. V was clipped by 0 bases and J by 6 bases, with 19 bases between them. Looked up from germline, CDR1 is SGHDT and CDR2 is YYEEEE. The CDR3 loop reads CASSLASGNWRGEQYF. The CDR3, as DNA: TGTGCCAGCAGCTTGGCGAGCGGCAACTGGAGGGGCGAGCAGTACTTC.

The table lists this clonotype with a few counts. Germline and junction disagree at one end, which may indicate a read error. The chain joins TRBV5-1 to TRBJ2-5, with TRBD1 matching over 9 bases. The CDR3 sequence is 14 residues long. The germline V gene has CDR1 SGHRS and CDR2 YFSETQ. The CDR3 bases are TGCGCCAGCAGCTTCAATTCAATGGACAGGGGAGTGGACTTC. This codes for CASSFNSMDRGVDF. The entire variable domain, with the rest obtained from reference TRBV5-1 and TRBJ2-5, is as follows: KAGVTQTPRYLIKTRGQQVTLSCSPISGHRSVSWYQQTPGQGLQFLFEYFSETQRNKGNFPGRFSGRQFSNSRSEMNVSTLELGDSALYLCASSFNSMDRGVDFGPGTRLLVL.

J is TRBJ2-2 and V is TRBV19; 11 bases agree with TRBD2. This CDR3 contains 17 residues. Germline lookup yields CDR1 LNHDA and CDR2 SQIVND (reference sequence). V shed 3 bases and J 4 bases; nucleotides not matched to a gene: 7. CDR3 nucleotides: TGTGCCAGTAGTATGCAAAGACTAGCGGGAAGCACCGGGGAGCTGTTTTTT. Residues: CASSMQRLAGSTGELFF.

This clonotype was observed many times. The rearrangement uses TRBV12-3 or TRBV12-4 and TRBJ2-2; no clear D gene. The V end lost 6 bases, the J end lost 4 bases, and 6 bases lay between the germline ends. This CDR3 has 12 amino acids. CDR3 nucleotide sequence: TGTGCCAGCAGCCCTACCACCGGGGAGCTGTTTTTT. It yields the protein CASSPTTGELFF.

This clonotype was observed a few times. The chain joins TRBV28 to TRBJ2-3; tentative D call: TRBD2 (6 bases). The CDR3 is 13 residues long. V lost 7 bases, J lost 6 bases, and 14 bases lay in between. Germline CDR1 MDHEN, CDR2 SYDVKM. This CDR3 is CASTSLALDTQYF. The CDR3 DNA reads TGTGCCAGCACTTCCCTAGCGCTTGATACGCAGTATTTT.

The chain employs TRBV5-1 and TRBJ2-1, with 9 nucleotides matching TRBD1. This CDR3 is built from 14 residues. Germline V gene sequence: CDR1 SGHRS, CDR2 YFSETQ. V was pared by 4 bases and J by 7 bases, with 6 bases of the junction left unmatched. The CDR3 here is CASSHGQGLNEQFF. CDR3 bases: TGCGCCAGCAGCCACGGACAGGGGTTGAATGAGCAGTTCTTC.

With respect to this clonotype: This may come from a read error, since a much larger clone is one base off. This chain connects TRBV6-1 to TRBJ1-2; TRBD1 is a possible D gene (6 bases). Germline CDR1 is MNHNS and CDR2 is SASEGT. The CDR3 length is 15 residues. V lost 0 bases and J 4 bases, leaving 12 bases between the germline ends. The DNA for the CDR3 is TGTGCCAGCAGTGAAGCGCAGGGGCCCTGCTATGGCTACACCTTC. Residues: CASSEAQGPCYGYTF.

This clonotype was counted many times. CDR3 in DNA: TGTGCCAACAGGAGTTGGACAGGGAAAAACACTGAAGCTTTCTTT. This codes for CANRSWTGKNTEAFF. This chain joins TRBV28 and TRBJ1-1; 8 positions agree with TRBD1. Germline CDR1 and CDR2: MDHEN and SYDVKM. The CDR3 length is 15 residues. After removal of 10 bases from V and 2 bases from J, the junction contained 12 bases not matched to a gene.

This clonotype was counted between two and nine times. Here the CDR3 DNA reads TGTGCCAGCAGCTTAGGAAGCGGGAGGGGAGAGACCCAGTACTTC. It encodes CASSLGSGRGETQYF. The chain employs TRBV11-2 and TRBJ2-5, with 10 bases aligning to TRBD2. The V segment lost 1 base and the J segment 4 bases; nucleotides outside the gene matches: 3. Germline values: CDR1 SGHAT, CDR2 FQNNGV. This CDR3 contains 15 residues.

This clonotype was recorded a few times. A junction boundary mismatches the germline segment, possibly from a read error. The chain employs TRBV29-1 and TRBJ2-3, with TRBD2 matching over 8 bases. The germline V gene encodes CDR1 SQVTM and CDR2 ANQGSEA. The CDR3 is 13 residues long. The CDR3 here is CSAELAETDTQYF. Written as DNA, the CDR3 is TGCAGCGCTGAACTAGCGGAAACAGATACGCAGTATTTT.

This clonotype came up many times. This chain joins TRBV9 and TRBJ1-5, with D unclear. Germline lookup yields CDR1 SGDLS and CDR2 YYNGEE. V shed 4 bases and J shed 3 bases, with 11 bases lying between them. The CDR3 consists of 14 residues. CDR3 in amino acids: CASSPGSFNQPQHF. DNA of the CDR3: TGTGCCAGCAGCCCGGGGAGTTTCAATCAGCCCCAGCATTTT.

This clonotype was recorded at least ten times. The genes are TRBV30 and TRBJ2-1; D unclear. Germline loops: CDR1 GTSNPN, CDR2 SVGIG (reference sequence). V was trimmed by 1 base and J by 6 bases, leaving 4 bases between them. The CDR3 contains 11 residues. The CDR3 spells CAWSGLNEQFF. In DNA, the CDR3 is TGTGCCTGGAGTGGTCTCAATGAGCAGTTCTTC.

In its sample, this clonotype was seen many times. The gene calls are TRBV10-3 and TRBJ2-6; possibly TRBD1 for D (5 bases). Looked up from germline, CDR1 is ENHRY and CDR2 is SYGVKD. The CDR3 covers 17 residues. Trimming left V 2 bases short and J 0 bases short, with 11 bases between. CDR3 DNA sequence: TGTGCCATCAGTGAGGGTCAGGGAAGCTCTGGGGCCAACGTCCTGACTTTC. Amino acid sequence: CAISEGQGSSGANVLTF.

The J gene is TRBJ2-1, the V gene TRBV20-1; TRBD1 aligns across 12 bases. This CDR3 comprises 17 residues. Per germline, CDR1 DFQATT and CDR2 SNEGSKA (reference sequence). V lost 5 bases, J lost 5 bases, and 13 bases stayed unmatched. For the CDR3, the DNA is TGCAGTGCTGACCTATACCCCGGGACAGGGGGCGACAATGAGCAGTTCTTC. Encoded protein: CSADLYPGTGGDNEQFF.

At least ten counts were recorded for this clonotype. The chain's CDR3 is CASSPELAANTGELFF. Written as DNA, the CDR3 is TGTGCCAGCAGCCCAGAACTAGCGGCGAACACCGGGGAGCTGTTTTTT. The rearrangement joins TRBV9 to TRBJ2-2; 8 bases fit TRBD2. CDR3 size: 16 residues. Trimming at V came to 4 bases and at J to 0 bases, leaving 5 bases not matched to a gene. Germline lookup yields CDR1 SGDLS and CDR2 YYNGEE.

In this sample, this clonotype turned up a few times. The chain recombines TRBV24-1 with TRBJ2-2; D gene ambiguous. There are 14 residues in the CDR3. Germline V CDR1 and CDR2: KGHDR, SFDVKD. V dropped 0 bases and J dropped 2 bases, with 3 bases sitting between them. The CDR3 bases are TGTGCCACCAGTGATTTGCTTAACACCGGGGAGCTGTTTTTT. Its protein is CATSDLLNTGELFF.

As to this clonotype: A clone one base away is much larger, so this may be a read error. Here the CDR3 reads CSAPGPRPYEQYF. Here the CDR3 DNA reads TGCAGTGCTCCCGGACCCAGGCCCTACGAGCAGTACTTC. The rearrangement joins TRBV20-1 to TRBJ2-7; D gene ambiguous. The V end lost 5 bases, the J end lost 2 bases, and 13 bases lay between the germline ends. Germline V gene data show CDR1 as DFQATT and CDR2 as SNEGSKA (reference sequence). This CDR3 region has 13 residues.